Shown below are 24 T cell receptor beta chains from a single sample sequenced in a study of neurological immune-mediated disorders. TCRdb processed the 5' RACE reads anew with MiXCR; each CDR3 protein has one entry. The top ten clones hold about 6% of a sample with roughly 30,000 distinct CDR3 sequences, over 10% of them seen once. Source material: PBMCs. The receptors come from a woman in her sixties or seventies in good health.

Notes on this clonotype: Because it lacks the conserved phenylalanine or tryptophan at the end, this CDR3 is likely a read error. V usage is TRBV7-9 and J usage is TRBJ2-7, with D perhaps matching TRBD2 (5 bases). Trimming shortened V by 0 bases and J by 9 bases, and 12 bases separated the two germline ends. Germline V CDR1 and CDR2: SEHNR, FQNEAQ (reference sequence). The CDR3 totals 13 residues. CDR3 sequence: CASSLAFGNWQYL. The CDR3 bases are TGTGCCAGCAGCTTAGCGTTCGGGAACTGGCAGTACCTT.

A few counts support this clonotype. This sequence joins TRBV5-1 and TRBJ2-7; 11 bases match TRBD1. This CDR3 spans 14 amino acids. V lost 4 bases, J lost 7 bases, and 7 bases stayed unmatched. The germline CDR1 and CDR2 sequences are SGHRS and YFSETQ. CDR3 protein: CASSQGQGAEEQYF. The CDR3 DNA reads TGCGCCAGCAGCCAAGGACAGGGGGCGGAAGAGCAGTACTTC.

This clonotype has ten or more counts. The chain uses TRBV20-1 and TRBJ2-2, with 8 nucleotides matching TRBD2. Germline V gene data show CDR1 as DFQATT and CDR2 as SNEGSKA (reference sequence). Trimming cost V 7 bases and J 6 bases; bases outside gene matches: 7. CDR3 length: 13 residues. The CDR3 nucleotides read TGCAGTGTGTCTAGCGGGTCGTCCGGGGAGCTGTTTTTT. It yields the protein CSVSSGSSGELFF.

This clonotype has at least ten counts. This rearrangement joins TRBV5-1 to TRBJ2-1; TRBD1 aligns across 10 bases. From germline, CDR1 is SGHRS and CDR2 YFSETQ. V lost 1 base, J lost 6 bases, and 7 bases stayed unmatched. This CDR3 comprises 16 residues. The CDR3 sequence is CASSLTRRDRGNEQFF. The CDR3 DNA reads as TGCGCCAGCAGCTTGACTCGACGGGACAGGGGCAATGAGCAGTTCTTC.

This clonotype appeared many times. This rearrangement joins TRBV20-1 to TRBJ2-1, with 12 positions matching TRBD2. Trimming took 6 bases from V and 8 from J; bases not matched to a gene: 8. Per germline, CDR1 DFQATT and CDR2 SNEGSKA (reference sequence). The length of the CDR3 is 14 residues. Here the CDR3 DNA reads TGCAGTGCGGTTTCTAGCGGGGGGGCCGATGAGCAGTTCTTC. The encoded protein is CSAVSSGGADEQFF.

This clonotype was counted ten times or more. The rearrangement uses TRBV3-1 and TRBJ2-5; D ambiguous. CDR3 length equals 13 residues. Trimming removed 1 base at V and 5 bases at J, with 8 bases between. CDR1 and CDR2 from the germline V gene are LGHDT and YNNKEL (reference sequence). CDR3 loop: CASSQAIGETQYF. The DNA for the CDR3 is TGTGCCAGCAGCCAAGCCATTGGGGAGACCCAGTACTTC.

This clonotype was recorded at least ten times. The V call is TRBV14, the J call TRBJ2-7; TRBD1 might be the D (6 bases). Germline values: CDR1 SGHDN, CDR2 FVKESK. The CDR3 is made up of 14 amino acids. Trimming left V 4 bases short and J 4 bases short, with 14 bases between. CDR3 in DNA: TGTGCCAGCAGCCTGACAGGCGTAACATACGAGCAGTACTTC. It is translated as CASSLTGVTYEQYF.

In its sample, this clonotype was seen a few times. The chain links TRBV7-2 to TRBJ1-4; D gene ambiguous. Germline V gives CDR1 SGHTA, CDR2 FQGNSA. The CDR3 is 15 residues long. Trimming took off 5 bases at V and 8 bases at J, with 18 bases between the two ends. CDR3: CASSQSSGAGEKLFF. For the CDR3, the DNA is TGTGCCAGCAGCCAGAGTAGCGGCGCGGGGGAAAAACTGTTTTTT. Full variable domain (missing parts from reference TRBV7-2 and TRBJ1-4): GAGVSQSPSNKVTEKGKDVELRCDPISGHTALYWYRQSLGQGLEFLIYFQGNSAPDKSGLPSDRFSAERTGGSVSTLTIQRTQQEDSAVYLCASSQSSGAGEKLFFGSGTQLSVL.

This clonotype has at least ten counts. The chain has TRBV20-1 and TRBJ2-1, with 15 bases fitting TRBD2. This CDR3 comprises 13 residues. Germline V lookup: CDR1 DFQATT, CDR2 SNEGSKA (reference sequence). In DNA, the CDR3 is TGCGCCCGGACTAGCGGGGGGGGTAATGAGCAGTTCTTC. Protein sequence: CARTSGGGNEQFF.

This clonotype was seen at least ten times. V usage is TRBV3-1 and J usage is TRBJ2-4, with unresolved D. This CDR3 contains 17 residues. Germline assignment: CDR1 LGHDT and CDR2 YNNKEL (reference sequence). V gave up 0 bases and J gave up 1 base, with 13 bases separating them. In nucleotides, the CDR3 is TGTGCCAGCAGCCAAGATGGGCTCCTCCTCGCCAAAAACATTCAGTACTTC. It specifies CASSQDGLLLAKNIQYF.

This clonotype was counted only a few times. The CDR3 here is CASSHAGARDTEAFF. The CDR3 bases are TGTGCCAGCAGTCATGCTGGGGCCAGGGACACTGAAGCTTTCTTT. This rearrangement joins TRBV6-1 to TRBJ1-1, with a possible D match to TRBD1 (5 bases). Germline V gives CDR1 MNHNS, CDR2 SASEGT. CDR3 length equals 15 residues. Trimming left V 5 bases short and J 3 bases short, with 16 bases between.

This clonotype showed up many times. V and J are TRBV5-1 and TRBJ1-2; TRBD1 might be the D (6 bases). Looked up from germline, CDR1 is SGHRS and CDR2 is YFSETQ. The CDR3 is 12 amino acids. Trimming took off 2 bases at V and 7 bases at J, with 9 bases between the two ends. The CDR3 DNA reads TGCGCCAGCAGCTTACAGGGTGGTGGCTACACCTTC. Residues: CASSLQGGGYTF.

This clonotype came up many times. The chain combines TRBV12-3 or TRBV12-4 with TRBJ1-1, with D possibly matching TRBD1 (5 bases). Trimming took off 1 base at V and 6 bases at J, with 9 bases between the two ends. The CDR3 length is 13 residues. The CDR3 nucleotides read TGTGCCAGCAGTTTAGGGGGGTCGGCTGAAGCTTTCTTT. Translating gives CASSLGGSAEAFF.

The table lists this clonotype with many counts. The rearrangement links TRBV3-1 to TRBJ2-5; a weak D match, TRBD2 (5 bases). The CDR3 is 16 amino acids. Germline values: CDR1 LGHDT, CDR2 YNNKEL (reference sequence). The V gene lost 4 bases and the J gene lost 5 bases, with 20 bases spanning the gap. The CDR3 reads CASSLGHTGGGETQYF. In DNA form, the CDR3 reads TGTGCCAGCAGCCTGGGTCACACTGGAGGCGGGGAGACCCAGTACTTC.

Turning to this clonotype: A much larger clone is a single base away; this may be a read error. V and J are TRBV5-1 and TRBJ2-3; no firm D call. Trimming shortened V by 2 bases and J by 4 bases, and 17 bases separated the two germline ends. The germline V gene encodes CDR1 SGHRS and CDR2 YFSETQ. There are 16 residues in the CDR3. The CDR3 nucleotides read TGCGCCAGCAGCTTACAGTCCTATCGGGTGGCAGATACGCAGTATTTT. Translation gives CASSLQSYRVADTQYF. Variable domain in full (rest from reference TRBV5-1 and TRBJ2-3): KAGVTQTPRYLIKTRGQQVTLSCSPISGHRSVSWYQQTPGQGLQFLFEYFSETQRNKGNFPGRFSGRQFSNSRSEMNVSTLELGDSALYLCASSLQSYRVADTQYFGPGTRLTVL.

The chain carries TRBV20-1 and TRBJ2-3, with 7 bases matching TRBD2. The germline gives CDR1 DFQATT, CDR2 SNEGSKA (reference sequence). The CDR3 extends over 14 amino acids. J gave up 0 bases and V 7 bases, and 7 bases lay outside the gene matches. The CDR3 bases are TGCAGTGGGCGGGGAGGGTTGAGCACAGATACGCAGTATTTT. It translates to CSGRGGLSTDTQYF.

This clonotype was seen many times. The chain employs TRBV6-1 and TRBJ1-5; 9 nucleotides align to TRBD1. The CDR3 contains 15 residues. CDR1 and CDR2 from the germline V gene are MNHNS and SASEGT. The junction had 6 bases not matched to a gene; V was cut back by 3 bases and J by 6 bases. CDR3 nucleotides: TGTGCCAGCAGTGAGGCGACAGGGGGGGGTCAGCCCCAGCATTTT. Protein product: CASSEATGGGQPQHF.

This clonotype was seen at least ten times. The J gene is TRBJ2-3, the V gene TRBV20-1, with TRBD1 identical over 10 bases. CDR3 size: 17 residues. Per germline, CDR1 DFQATT and CDR2 SNEGSKA (reference sequence). V gave up 3 bases and J gave up 1 base; unmatched junction bases: 10. This chain's CDR3 is CSARAPGQGSGTDTQYF. The CDR3 DNA sequence: TGCAGTGCTAGGGCCCCGGGACAGGGGTCCGGCACAGATACGCAGTATTTT.

This clonotype was observed at least ten times. The rearrangement joins TRBV5-1 to TRBJ2-7; TRBD1 matches 9 bases. The ends lost 4 bases at V and 5 bases at J; junction bases unmatched: 16. Germline V gene data show CDR1 as SGHRS and CDR2 as YFSETQ. The CDR3 contains 17 residues. In DNA, the CDR3 is TGCGCCAGCAGCAGATTCCCACGGGACAGGGTTCCGAACGAGCAGTACTTC. Translation gives CASSRFPRDRVPNEQYF.

Comments on this clonotype: A much larger clone is a single base away; this may be a read error. The gene calls are TRBV7-6 and TRBJ2-3; D is perhaps TRBD1 (6 bases). Trimming cost V 1 base and J 7 bases, with 18 bases left between them. CDR1 and CDR2 from the germline V gene are SGHVS and FNYEAQ. This CDR3 has 16 amino acids. In DNA, the CDR3 is TGTGCCAGCAGCTTAGATAGGCAGGGGAAGACATATACGCAGTATTTT. This gives the protein CASSLDRQGKTYTQYF.

The sample holds many counts of this clonotype. The V gene is TRBV4-1, the J gene TRBJ2-7; the D gene is possibly TRBD1 (6 bases). Germline CDR1 MGHRA, CDR2 YSYEKL. V shed 0 bases and J shed 7 bases, with 16 bases lying between them. The CDR3 covers 15 residues. This CDR3 reads CASSQDRQVVREQYF. The CDR3 DNA is TGCGCCAGCAGCCAAGATCGACAGGTTGTGAGAGAGCAGTACTTC.

This clonotype was counted ten times or more. The chain employs TRBV5-6 and TRBJ2-3, with TRBD1 identical over 9 bases. This CDR3 is built from 16 residues. After removal of 6 bases from V and 0 bases from J, the junction contained 8 bases not matched to a gene. Germline CDR1 is SGHDT and CDR2 is YYEEEE. This chain's CDR3 is CASKRTGDLSTDTQYF. The DNA for the CDR3 is TGTGCCAGCAAACGGACAGGGGACCTTAGCACAGATACGCAGTATTTT.

The sample holds many counts of this clonotype. The rearrangement links TRBV7-3 to TRBJ2-2; a weak D match, TRBD2 (6 bases). CDR3 length equals 14 residues. Germline assignment: CDR1 SGHTA and CDR2 FQGTGA. The V end lost 4 bases, the J end lost 1 base, and 7 bases lay between the germline ends. The CDR3 nucleotides are TGTGCCAGCAGCTCGGGACTGAACACCGGGGAGCTGTTTTTT. This sequence encodes CASSSGLNTGELFF.

This clonotype was found many times. This sequence joins TRBV20-1 and TRBJ2-5, with 12 bases matching TRBD2. The ends lost 0 bases at V and 2 bases at J; junction bases unmatched: 4. Germline V CDR1 and CDR2: DFQATT, SNEGSKA (reference sequence). This CDR3 region has 16 residues. The DNA of the CDR3 is TGCAGTGCTAGAGATTGGCTAGCGGGGGGGCAAGAGACCCAGTACTTC. Translation: CSARDWLAGGQETQYF.